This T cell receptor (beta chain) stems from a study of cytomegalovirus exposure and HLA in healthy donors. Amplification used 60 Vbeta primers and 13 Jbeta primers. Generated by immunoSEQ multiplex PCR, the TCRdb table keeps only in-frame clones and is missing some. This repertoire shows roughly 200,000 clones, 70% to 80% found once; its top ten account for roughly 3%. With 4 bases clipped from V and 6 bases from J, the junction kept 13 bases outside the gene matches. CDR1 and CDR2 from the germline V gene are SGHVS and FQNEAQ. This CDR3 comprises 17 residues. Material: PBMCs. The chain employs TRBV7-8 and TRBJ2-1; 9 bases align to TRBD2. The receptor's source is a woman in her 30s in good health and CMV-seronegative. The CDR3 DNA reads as TGTGCCAGCAGCTCCTCTGAGCTCGGCGGGAGGGCCAATGAGCAGTTCTTC. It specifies CASSSSELGGRANEQFF.